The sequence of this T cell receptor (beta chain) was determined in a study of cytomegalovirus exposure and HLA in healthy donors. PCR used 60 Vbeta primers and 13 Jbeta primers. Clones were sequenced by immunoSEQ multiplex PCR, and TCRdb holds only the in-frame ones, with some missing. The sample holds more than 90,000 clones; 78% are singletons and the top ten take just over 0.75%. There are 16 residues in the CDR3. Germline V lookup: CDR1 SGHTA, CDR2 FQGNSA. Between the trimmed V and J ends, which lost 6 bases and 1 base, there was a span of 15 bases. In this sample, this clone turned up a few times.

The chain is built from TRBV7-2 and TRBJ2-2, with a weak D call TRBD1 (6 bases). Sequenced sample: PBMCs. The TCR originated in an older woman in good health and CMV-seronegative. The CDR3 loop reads CASRSRPGQNTGELFF. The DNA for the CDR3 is TGTGCCAGCAGATCGCGACCGGGACAGAACACCGGGGAGCTGTTTTTT.